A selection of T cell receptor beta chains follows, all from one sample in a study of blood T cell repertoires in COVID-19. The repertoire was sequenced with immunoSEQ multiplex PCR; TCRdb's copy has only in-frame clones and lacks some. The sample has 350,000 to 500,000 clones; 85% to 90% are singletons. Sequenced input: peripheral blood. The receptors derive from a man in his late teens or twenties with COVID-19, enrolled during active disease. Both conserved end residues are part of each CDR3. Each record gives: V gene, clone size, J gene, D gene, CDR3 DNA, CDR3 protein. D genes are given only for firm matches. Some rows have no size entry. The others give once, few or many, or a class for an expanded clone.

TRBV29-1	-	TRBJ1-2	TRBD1	TGCAGCGTAGCCGGGACAGGCTATGGCTACACCTTC	CSVAGTGYGYTF
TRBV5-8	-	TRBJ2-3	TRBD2	TGTGCCAGCAGCTTGCTTAGCGGGGGGGACAGCACAGATACGCAGTATTTT	CASSLLSGGDSTDTQYF
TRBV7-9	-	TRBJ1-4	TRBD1	TGTGCCAGCAGCCGCGACAGGGCTGTTTGGACTAATGAAAAACTGTTTTTT	CASSRDRAVWTNEKLFF
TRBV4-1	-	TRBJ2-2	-	TGCGCCAGCAGCTCTGAAGGGGGGACAGCGAACACCGGGGAGCTGTTTTTT	CASSSEGGTANTGELFF
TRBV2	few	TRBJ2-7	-	TGTGCCAGCACCCGGGCAGAGGGTTCCTACGAGCAGTACTTC	CASTRAEGSYEQYF
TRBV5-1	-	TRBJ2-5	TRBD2	TGCGCCAGCAGCTTGGCAGGTCTAGCGGGAGGGGGCCAAGAGACCCAGTACTTC	CASSLAGLAGGGQETQYF
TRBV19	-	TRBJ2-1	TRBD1	TGTGCCAGTAGTATCGACAGGGGGAGGAACAATGAGCAGTTCTTC	CASSIDRGRNNEQFF
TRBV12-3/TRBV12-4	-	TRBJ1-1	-	TGTGCCAGCAGTTTCCCCAGAAATGAAGCTTTCTTT	CASSFPRNEAFF
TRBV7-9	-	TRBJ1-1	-	TGTGCCAGCAACTTAAACCCCGGGAGAACTGAAGCTTTCTTT	CASNLNPGRTEAFF
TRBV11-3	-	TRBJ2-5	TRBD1	TGTGCCAGCAGCCCACGACGGACAGGAGAAGAGACCCAGTACTTC	CASSPRRTGEETQYF
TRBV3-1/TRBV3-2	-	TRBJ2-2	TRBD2	TGTGCCAGCAGCCAAGAGAGCGGGGGGGCTCTCACCGGGGAGCTGTTTTTT	CASSQESGGALTGELFF
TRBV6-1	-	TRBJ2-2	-	TGTGCCAGCAGTGCATTGGACAGGAGGGGAACCGGGGAGCTGTTTTTT	CASSALDRRGTGELFF
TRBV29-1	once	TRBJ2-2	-	TGCAGCGTACCGGTGAACACCGGGGAGCTGTTTTTT	CSVPVNTGELFF
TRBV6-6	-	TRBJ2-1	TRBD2	TGTGCCAGCAGTCCCCCAGAACTAGCGGGAGGGTTCAATGAGCAGTTCTTC	CASSPPELAGGFNEQFF
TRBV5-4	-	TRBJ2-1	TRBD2	TGTGCCAGCAGCTTGACTAGCGGGGGCGATGAGCAGTTCTTC	CASSLTSGGDEQFF
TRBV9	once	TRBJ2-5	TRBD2	TGTGCCAGCAGCGTAGCGACTAGCGGGAGGGTCCTGTACTTC	CASSVATSGRVLYF
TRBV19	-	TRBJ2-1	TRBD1	TGTGCCAGTGTCCCGGGACAGGGTTTAAGCTCCTACAATGAGCAGTTCTTC	CASVPGQGLSSYNEQFF
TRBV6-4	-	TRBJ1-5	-	TGTGCCAGCAGTGACTCGTTGTTTACAGGGTCTAGCAATCAGCCCCAGCATTTT	CASSDSLFTGSSNQPQHF
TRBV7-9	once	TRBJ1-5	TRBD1	TGTGCCAGCAGCTCAACAGGGGGCTCGGGCAATCAGCCCCAGCATTTT	CASSSTGGSGNQPQHF
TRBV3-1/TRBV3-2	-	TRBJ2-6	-	TGTGCCAGCAGCCCGTCCCTTGTGCGTGGGGCCAACGTCCTGACTTTC	CASSPSLVRGANVLTF
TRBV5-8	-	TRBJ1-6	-	TGTGCCAGCAGCTTGTTGGGGGGAAGGGATAATTCACCCCTCCACTTT	CASSLLGGRDNSPLHF
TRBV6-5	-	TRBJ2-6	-	TGTGCCAGCAGATGGGGCGTGCGGGGCCCCAACGTCCTGACTTTC	CASRWGVRGPNVLTF